A selection of T cell receptor beta chains follows, all from one sample in a study of blood T cells in healthy people across ages. TCRdb used MiXCR to reprocess the 5' RACE reads, holding one entry per CDR3 protein. The data contain hundreds of thousands of distinct CDR3 sequences, approximately 49% of them seen just once; the ten biggest clones take up roughly a third. The specimen sequenced was blood. The receptors come from a woman aged 55-70 years in good health. The CDR3 runs from the conserved cysteine through the conserved F or W. D genes are given only for firm matches. Clone sizes are given selectively: once, few, many, or a class where the clone is expanded.

v_call: TRBV29-1
cdr3_length: 14
j_call: TRBJ1-2
d_call: TRBD1
clone_size: -
cdr3_aa: CSVAPNRGREGYTF
cdr3_nt: TGCAGCGTTGCTCCCAACAGGGGGCGGGAGGGCTACACCTTC

v_call: TRBV5-6
cdr3_length: 14
j_call: TRBJ2-1
d_call: -
clone_size: few
cdr3_aa: CASSYDSSYNEQFF
cdr3_nt: TGTGCCAGCAGCTATGATAGCTCCTACAATGAGCAGTTCTTC

v_call: TRBV3-1
cdr3_length: 13
j_call: TRBJ1-1
d_call: -
clone_size: many
cdr3_aa: CASSQGGNTEAFF
cdr3_nt: TGTGCCAGCAGCCAAGGGGGAAACACTGAAGCTTTCTTT

v_call: TRBV15
cdr3_length: 15
j_call: TRBJ1-2
d_call: -
clone_size: -
cdr3_aa: CATSRGGTDQYGYTF
cdr3_nt: TGTGCCACCAGCAGGGGGGGGACGGATCAATATGGCTACACCTTC

v_call: TRBV20-1
cdr3_length: 13
j_call: TRBJ2-5
d_call: -
clone_size: few
cdr3_aa: CSARDVAKETQYF
cdr3_nt: TGCAGTGCTAGAGATGTAGCCAAAGAGACCCAGTACTTC

v_call: TRBV7-9
cdr3_length: 12
j_call: TRBJ2-7
d_call: -
clone_size: few
cdr3_aa: CASSAREGEQYF
cdr3_nt: TGTGCCAGCAGCGCCCGTGAGGGCGAGCAGTACTTC

v_call: TRBV12-3/TRBV12-4
cdr3_length: 13
j_call: TRBJ2-7
d_call: -
clone_size: -
cdr3_aa: CASSQGGNGEQYF
cdr3_nt: TGTGCCAGCAGTCAGGGGGGTAACGGGGAGCAGTACTTC

v_call: TRBV5-1
cdr3_length: 17
j_call: TRBJ2-3
d_call: TRBD2
clone_size: once
cdr3_aa: CASSLEGLAGAPDTQYF
cdr3_nt: TGCGCCAGCAGCTTGGAGGGACTAGCGGGGGCTCCGGATACGCAGTATTTT

v_call: TRBV11-2
cdr3_length: 15
j_call: TRBJ1-4
d_call: -
clone_size: once
cdr3_aa: CASSRDGSGGEKLFF
cdr3_nt: TGTGCCAGCAGCCGGGACGGCAGCGGGGGTGAAAAACTGTTTTTT

v_call: TRBV12-3/TRBV12-4
cdr3_length: 14
j_call: TRBJ1-5
d_call: -
clone_size: few
cdr3_aa: CASSLDGSNQPQHF
cdr3_nt: TGTGCCAGCAGTTTGGACGGGAGCAATCAGCCCCAGCATTTT

v_call: TRBV20-1
cdr3_length: 14
j_call: TRBJ2-7
d_call: -
clone_size: -
cdr3_aa: CSASATGTSYEQYF
cdr3_nt: TGCAGTGCTAGCGCGACAGGTACCTCCTACGAGCAGTACTTC

v_call: TRBV6-6
cdr3_length: 12
j_call: TRBJ2-5
d_call: -
clone_size: -
cdr3_aa: CASSGWGETQYF
cdr3_nt: TGTGCCAGCAGTGGGTGGGGAGAGACCCAGTACTTC

v_call: TRBV27
cdr3_length: 13
j_call: TRBJ2-5
d_call: -
clone_size: -
cdr3_aa: CASRQGGGETQYF
cdr3_nt: TGTGCCAGCAGACAGGGTGGTGGGGAGACCCAGTACTTC

v_call: TRBV27
cdr3_length: 16
j_call: TRBJ2-5
d_call: TRBD1
clone_size: -
cdr3_aa: CASSLQTGKVVNEQYF
cdr3_nt: TGTGCCAGCAGTTTACAGACAGGGAAAGTGGTCAATGAGCAGTACTTC

v_call: TRBV20-1
cdr3_length: 14
j_call: TRBJ2-1
d_call: TRBD1
clone_size: -
cdr3_aa: CSASRDRSYNVQFF
cdr3_nt: TGCAGTGCTAGCAGGGACAGGTCCTACAATGTGCAGTTCTTC

v_call: TRBV10-1
cdr3_length: 15
j_call: TRBJ2-7
d_call: -
clone_size: -
cdr3_aa: CASSESWRISYEQYF
cdr3_nt: TGCGCCAGCAGTGAGTCGTGGAGGATCTCCTACGAGCAGTACTTC

v_call: TRBV7-9
cdr3_length: 15
j_call: TRBJ2-3
d_call: TRBD2
clone_size: -
cdr3_aa: CASSLEGLVSDTQYF
cdr3_nt: TGTGCCAGCAGCTTAGAGGGACTAGTCTCAGATACGCAGTATTTT

v_call: TRBV29-1
cdr3_length: 14
j_call: TRBJ2-1
d_call: -
clone_size: -
cdr3_aa: CSVEDLIRGNAQFF
cdr3_nt: TGCAGCGTTGAAGATCTAATTAGGGGGAATGCGCAGTTCTTC

v_call: TRBV7-2
cdr3_length: 15
j_call: TRBJ2-3
d_call: -
clone_size: -
cdr3_aa: CASSISGASTDTQYF
cdr3_nt: TGTGCCAGCAGCATTAGCGGTGCTAGCACAGATACGCAGTATTTT

v_call: TRBV5-4
cdr3_length: 13
j_call: TRBJ2-1
d_call: TRBD1
clone_size: -
cdr3_aa: CASTWDRYNEQFF
cdr3_nt: TGTGCCAGCACCTGGGACAGGTACAATGAGCAGTTCTTC

v_call: TRBV7-7
cdr3_length: 15
j_call: TRBJ2-1
d_call: -
clone_size: few
cdr3_aa: CASSLHARPPREQFF
cdr3_nt: TGTGCCAGCAGCTTACACGCCCGACCCCCCCGGGAGCAGTTCTTC

v_call: TRBV7-2
cdr3_length: 15
j_call: TRBJ2-1
d_call: TRBD2
clone_size: -
cdr3_aa: CASSTRTSGRTRQFF
cdr3_nt: TGTGCCAGCAGCACGCGGACTAGCGGGAGGACAAGGCAGTTCTTC

v_call: TRBV7-2
cdr3_length: 15
j_call: TRBJ2-7
d_call: TRBD2
clone_size: few
cdr3_aa: CASGLAGGPSYEQYF
cdr3_nt: TGTGCCAGCGGATTAGCGGGAGGGCCCTCCTACGAGCAGTACTTC

v_call: TRBV6-5
cdr3_length: 14
j_call: TRBJ2-1
d_call: TRBD1
clone_size: -
cdr3_aa: CASSKGQNYNEQFF
cdr3_nt: TGTGCCAGCAGTAAGGGACAGAACTACAATGAGCAGTTCTTC

v_call: TRBV20-1
cdr3_length: 15
j_call: TRBJ2-5
d_call: -
clone_size: -
cdr3_aa: CSAIRASSIQETQYF
cdr3_nt: TGCAGTGCCATCCGGGCTAGCTCAATCCAAGAGACCCAGTACTTC

v_call: TRBV6-5
cdr3_length: 14
j_call: TRBJ2-1
d_call: -
clone_size: -
cdr3_aa: CASSSPGWENEQFF
cdr3_nt: TGTGCCAGCAGTAGCCCCGGGTGGGAGAATGAGCAGTTCTTC

v_call: TRBV21-1
cdr3_length: 13
j_call: TRBJ2-7
d_call: -
clone_size: -
cdr3_aa: CASPTGSTYEQYF
cdr3_nt: TGTGCCAGCCCTACAGGGTCAACCTACGAGCAGTACTTC

v_call: TRBV28
cdr3_length: 14
j_call: TRBJ1-5
d_call: TRBD1
clone_size: -
cdr3_aa: CASSGTGGFQPQHF
cdr3_nt: TGTGCCAGCTCCGGGACAGGGGGCTTTCAGCCCCAGCATTTT

v_call: TRBV9
cdr3_length: 16
j_call: TRBJ2-5
d_call: TRBD1
clone_size: -
cdr3_aa: CASSGTVTGGGETQYF
cdr3_nt: TGTGCCAGCAGCGGCACGGTCACAGGGGGCGGGGAGACCCAGTACTTC

v_call: TRBV7-2
cdr3_length: 14
j_call: TRBJ2-2
d_call: -
clone_size: -
cdr3_aa: CASSFRRNTGELFF
cdr3_nt: TGTGCCAGCAGCTTCCGGAGGAACACCGGGGAGCTGTTTTTT